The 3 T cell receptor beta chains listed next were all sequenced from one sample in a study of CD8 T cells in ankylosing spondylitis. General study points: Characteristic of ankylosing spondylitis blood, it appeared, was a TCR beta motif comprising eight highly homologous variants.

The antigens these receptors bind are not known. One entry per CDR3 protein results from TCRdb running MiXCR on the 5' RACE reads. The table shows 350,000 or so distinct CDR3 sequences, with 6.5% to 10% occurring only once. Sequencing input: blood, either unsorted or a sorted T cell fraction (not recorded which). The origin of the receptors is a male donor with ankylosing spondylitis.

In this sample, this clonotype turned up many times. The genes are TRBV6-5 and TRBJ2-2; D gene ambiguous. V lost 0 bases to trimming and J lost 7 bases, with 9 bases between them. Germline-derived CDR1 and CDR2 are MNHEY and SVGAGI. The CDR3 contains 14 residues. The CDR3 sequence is CASSYSARHGELFF. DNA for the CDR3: TGTGCCAGCAGTTACTCTGCGAGGCACGGGGAGCTGTTTTTT.

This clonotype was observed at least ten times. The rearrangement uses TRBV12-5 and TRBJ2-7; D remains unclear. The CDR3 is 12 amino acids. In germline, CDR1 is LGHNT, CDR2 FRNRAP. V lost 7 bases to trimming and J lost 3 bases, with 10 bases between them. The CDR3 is CASALLLYEQYF. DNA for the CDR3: TGTGCTAGTGCCCTCCTCCTCTACGAGCAGTACTTC. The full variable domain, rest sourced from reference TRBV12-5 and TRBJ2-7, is DARVTQTPRHKVTEMGQEVTMRCQPILGHNTVFWYRQTMMQGLELLAYFRNRAPLDDSGMPKDRFSAEMPDATLATLKIQPSEPRDSAVYFCASALLLYEQYFGPGTRLTVT.

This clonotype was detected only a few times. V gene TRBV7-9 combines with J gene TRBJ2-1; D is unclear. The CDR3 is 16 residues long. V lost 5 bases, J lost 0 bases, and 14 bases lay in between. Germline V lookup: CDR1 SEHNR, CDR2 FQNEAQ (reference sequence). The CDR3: CASSPRGGSSYNEQFF. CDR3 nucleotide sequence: TGTGCCAGCAGCCCACGAGGCGGCAGCTCCTACAATGAGCAGTTCTTC.